The clone carrying this TCR beta chain was picked up one time. Some clones are missing from TCRdb's copy, which holds only in-frame ones; the method was immunoSEQ multiplex PCR. The data show 70,000 to 85,000 clones, 85% to 90% seen once. The source of the sample is a study of OX40 agonist ivuxolimab in advanced cancers. The germline V gene encodes CDR1 SGHTA and CDR2 FQGNSA. Losses at the gene ends were 5 bases for V and 4 bases for J; bases not matched to a gene: 11. CDR3 size: 16 residues. The sequences come from CD4+ or CD8+ T cells sorted from blood, collected in a trial of the OX40 agonist ivuxolimab. The clonotype was recovered from an adult with an advanced solid tumor such as melanoma, head and neck, liver or kidney cancer. This sequence joins TRBV7-2 and TRBJ2-5; 9 positions agree with TRBD1. Written as DNA, the CDR3 is TGTGCCAGCAGCGAGACGGACAGGGGAAGAAGAGAGACCCAGTACTTC. Amino acids: CASSETDRGRRETQYF.